These T cell receptor beta chains were read from a single sample in a study of OX40 agonist ivuxolimab in advanced cancers. Generated by immunoSEQ multiplex PCR, the TCRdb table keeps only in-frame clones and is missing some. The sample contains 15,000 to 25,000 clones, around 83% of which appear only once. Sequenced here: CD4+ or CD8+ T cells sorted from blood, sampled in a trial of the OX40 agonist ivuxolimab. The receptors were gathered from an adult with an advanced solid tumor such as melanoma, head and neck, liver or kidney cancer. Each CDR3 is given with its conserved first and last residue. A D gene is named only where the DNA matches it firmly. Clone size is not always given. Where it is, it says once, few, many or a class for expanded clones.

>TRBV15|TRBJ2-3|NA|NA
CATSPQGGITDTQYF
TGTGCCACCAGCCCCCAGGGGGGGATCACAGATACGCAGTATTTT
>TRBV27|TRBJ2-1|NA|TRBD2
CASSLAGELYNEQFF
TGTGCCAGCAGTTTAGCGGGAGAGCTCTACAATGAGCAGTTCTTC
>TRBV28|TRBJ2-1|NA|TRBD2
CASSTNSGGYNEQFF
TGTGCCAGCAGTACGAATAGCGGGGGATACAATGAGCAGTTCTTC
>TRBV27|TRBJ2-1|NA|TRBD2
CASSFRREVKNEQFF
TGTGCCAGCAGTTTTCGGCGGGAGGTTAAGAATGAGCAGTTCTTC
>TRBV5-6|TRBJ1-2|once|NA
CASSPQGVDNYGYTF
TGTGCCAGCAGCCCACAGGGAGTTGATAACTATGGCTACACCTTC
>TRBV13|TRBJ2-4|NA|NA
CASSLGGRADIQYF
TGTGCCAGCAGCTTAGGAGGCAGGGCAGACATTCAGTACTTC
>TRBV29-1|TRBJ2-7|NA|NA
CSAGLNNEQYF
TGCAGCGCGGGTCTTAACAACGAGCAGTACTTC
>TRBV2|TRBJ1-3|NA|NA
CASSEGLRGGNTIYF
TGTGCCAGCAGTGAAGGGTTGAGGGGTGGAAACACCATATATTTT
>TRBV19|TRBJ2-1|few|TRBD2
CASSTISGTWNEQFF
TGTGCCAGTAGTACCATTAGCGGGACATGGAATGAGCAGTTCTTC
>TRBV6-6|TRBJ2-1|NA|TRBD2
CASSLAGGGNEQFF
TGTGCCAGCAGCCTAGCGGGAGGTGGCAATGAGCAGTTCTTC
>TRBV7-9|TRBJ2-5|NA|TRBD1
CASSLTGGGLVTQYF
TGTGCCAGCAGCTTGACAGGGGGCGGCTTGGTGACCCAGTACTTC
>TRBV25-1|TRBJ2-3|NA|TRBD2
CASSAHSGRADTQYF
TGTGCCAGCAGTGCTCACAGTGGGAGGGCAGATACGCAGTATTTT
>TRBV27|TRBJ2-1|NA|NA
CASRKGIEQFF
TGTGCCAGCAGGAAAGGGATTGAGCAGTTCTTC
>TRBV4-1|TRBJ2-7|NA|NA
CASSQDFGTYEQYF
TGCGCCAGCAGCCAAGATTTTGGGACCTACGAGCAGTACTTC
>TRBV9|TRBJ1-6|NA|NA
CASSETGGQESPLHF
TGTGCCAGCAGCGAAACAGGAGGACAAGAATCACCCCTCCACTTT
>TRBV4-1|TRBJ2-1|NA|NA
CASSQDGGAVLDEQFF
TGCGCCAGCAGCCAAGATGGGGGGGCGGTGTTGGATGAGCAGTTCTTC
>TRBV2|TRBJ1-4|once|NA
CASSDPGGNEKLFF
TGTGCCAGCAGTGATCCCGGGGGCAACGAAAAACTGTTTTTT
>TRBV6-6|TRBJ1-5|NA|NA
CASSARGLNQPQHF
TGTGCCAGCAGCGCGAGGGGACTTAATCAGCCCCAGCATTTT
>TRBV10-2|TRBJ2-1|NA|NA
CASSESLALEQFF
TGCGCCAGCAGTGAGTCGCTAGCGCTTGAGCAGTTCTTC
>TRBV21-1|TRBJ1-4|NA|NA
CASSAYKVHNEKLFF
TGTGCCAGCAGCGCGTACAAGGTGCATAATGAAAAACTGTTTTTT
>TRBV2|TRBJ1-4|NA|NA
CASSDKLGTLTTNEKLFF
TGTGCCAGCAGCGATAAGCTGGGGACACTAACAACTAATGAAAAACTGTTTTTT
>TRBV2|TRBJ1-5|NA|NA
CASTRGLPAQHF
TGTGCCAGCACCCGGGGCCTCCCCGCCCAGCATTTT
>TRBV4-2|TRBJ1-5|NA|TRBD1
CASSQGRQGRGQPQHF
TGTGCCAGCAGCCAAGGGCGACAGGGGAGGGGTCAGCCCCAGCATTTT
>TRBV5-5|TRBJ2-3|NA|NA
CASSWEDTQYF
TGTGCCAGCAGCTGGGAAGATACGCAGTATTTT
>TRBV5-6|TRBJ1-5|NA|NA
CASSLGFGHQPQHF
TGTGCCAGCAGCTTGGGGTTTGGCCATCAGCCCCAGCATTTT
>TRBV10-1|TRBJ2-2|NA|NA
CASSELKHQNTGELFF
TGCGCCAGCAGTGAATTAAAGCACCAAAACACCGGGGAGCTGTTTTTT
>TRBV11-2|TRBJ2-7|NA|TRBD1
CASSSGTVPYEQYF
TGTGCCAGCAGTTCAGGGACAGTACCCTACGAGCAGTACTTC
>TRBV2|TRBJ1-1|NA|NA
CASRATAEAFF
TGTGCCAGCAGAGCGACAGCTGAAGCTTTCTTT
>TRBV5-5|TRBJ2-1|NA|TRBD2
CASSWKGLAGVEQFF
TGTGCCAGCAGCTGGAAAGGACTAGCGGGAGTTGAGCAGTTCTTC
>TRBV18|TRBJ2-7|NA|NA
CASSPQGNEQYF
TGTGCCAGCTCACCGCAGGGGAACGAGCAGTACTTC
>TRBV5-4|TRBJ2-7|NA|TRBD1
CASSWDRTYEQYF
TGTGCCAGCAGCTGGGACAGAACCTACGAGCAGTACTTC
>TRBV6-5|TRBJ1-2|NA|NA
CASSDGAGGYGYTF
TGTGCCAGCAGTGATGGGGCGGGCGGGTATGGCTACACCTTC
>TRBV7-8|TRBJ2-7|NA|TRBD1
CASSPEGTGSYEQYF
TGTGCCAGCAGCCCCGAAGGGACAGGCTCCTACGAGCAGTACTTC
>TRBV6-4|TRBJ2-1|NA|NA
CASSDWLARYNEQFF
TGTGCCAGCAGTGACTGGCTAGCGAGGTACAATGAGCAGTTCTTC
>TRBV5-4|TRBJ1-1|NA|NA
CASSQLRTEAFF
TGTGCCAGCAGCCAACTTAGGACTGAAGCTTTCTTT
>TRBV9|TRBJ2-7|NA|NA
CASSAQEGPNVHEQYF
TGTGCCAGCAGCGCCCAGGAAGGCCCAAACGTCCACGAGCAGTACTTC
>TRBV11-2|TRBJ1-1|NA|NA
CASSPPGGWNTEAFF
TGTGCCAGCAGCCCACCTGGGGGGTGGAACACTGAAGCTTTCTTT
>TRBV4-3|TRBJ2-1|few|NA
CASSPQGSGSYNEQFF
TGCGCCAGCAGCCCCCAAGGGAGCGGTTCCTACAATGAGCAGTTCTTC
>TRBV12-5|TRBJ2-3|few|NA
CASGLGSDTQYF
TGTGCTAGTGGTTTGGGCTCGGATACGCAGTATTTT
>TRBV9|TRBJ2-7|NA|TRBD2
CASSVGTSGYEQYF
TGTGCCAGCAGCGTAGGGACTAGCGGATACGAGCAGTACTTC
>TRBV2|TRBJ1-2|NA|NA
CASGGKDGYTF
TGTGCCAGCGGGGGTAAGGATGGCTACACCTTC
>TRBV28|TRBJ2-4|NA|NA
CASSLTVKNIQYF
TGTGCCAGCAGTTTAACCGTCAAAAACATTCAGTACTTC
>TRBV7-9|TRBJ2-5|NA|TRBD2
CASSFRLAGAEGTQYF
TGTGCCAGCAGCTTTCGGCTAGCGGGGGCTGAGGGGACCCAGTACTTC
>TRBV4-1|TRBJ1-5|NA|NA
CASSQDKVGRPQHF
TGCGCCAGCAGCCAAGATAAGGTAGGGAGGCCCCAGCATTTT
>TRBV7-9|TRBJ1-2|NA|TRBD1
CASSLAGGWYGYTF
TGTGCCAGCAGCTTAGCAGGGGGCTGGTATGGCTACACCTTC
>TRBV13|TRBJ1-5|once|NA
CASTLGQNNQPQHF
TGTGCCAGCACCCTGGGGCAGAACAATCAGCCCCAGCATTTT
>TRBV28|TRBJ2-7|NA|NA
CASSLELRGIYEQYF
TGTGCCAGCAGTTTAGAACTTCGAGGGATTTACGAGCAGTACTTC
>TRBV2|TRBJ2-1|NA|TRBD2
CASTSGIYNEQFF
TGTGCCAGCACTAGCGGGATCTACAATGAGCAGTTCTTC
>TRBV20-1|TRBJ2-7|once|NA
CSASPSNEQYF
TGCAGTGCTAGCCCCTCAAACGAGCAGTACTTC
>TRBV4-3|TRBJ1-1|NA|NA
CASSQEERTNTEAFF
TGCGCCAGCAGCCAAGAAGAGAGGACGAACACTGAAGCTTTCTTT
>TRBV29-1|TRBJ2-7|NA|NA
CSVVGGDYEQYF
TGCAGCGTTGTCGGAGGGGACTACGAGCAGTACTTC
>TRBV5-4|TRBJ2-5|NA|NA
CASSRTGSETQYF
TGTGCCAGCAGCCGCACAGGGTCAGAGACCCAGTACTTC